The T cell receptor beta chain described here comes from a study of response to subunit inactivated influenza vaccine. As for this clonotype: What it recognizes is unknown.

Regarding the study as a whole: The authors proposed limited new T cell recruitment per seasonal influenza vaccination.

In germline, CDR1 is SEHNR, CDR2 FQNEAQ (reference sequence). V was pared by 5 bases and J by 5 bases, with 7 bases between. The CDR3 sequence is 12 residues long. In TCRdb, the RT-PCR reads were re-called with MiXCR into one record per CDR3 protein. The repertoire has 700,000 to 800,000 distinct CDR3 sequences, about a fifth of them found once; the top ten carry around 9.9%. The receptor's source is a man aged 50 or older who received an inactivated influenza vaccine. The gene calls are TRBV7-9 and TRBJ2-4; D not certain. The sample consisted of PBMCs from blood, taken about 5 days after vaccination. CDR3 loop: CASSPVQNIQYF. The CDR3 nucleotides are TGTGCCAGCAGCCCGGTCCAAAACATTCAGTACTTC.